This T cell receptor (beta chain) was profiled in a study of T cell repertoires in cytomegalovirus infection. Study-level information: It can be stated that public TCR beta signatures indicated CMV infection as well as a matching HLA type. Overall study results and limits: The ex vivo response showed dominance by HLA-C-restricted CMV-specific TCR beta clonotypes.

This clonotype turned up a few times. Antigen: not known. Since a much larger clone is just one base distant, this may be a read error. CDR1 is SGHAT, CDR2 FQNNGV, per germline. The V and J ends lost 3 bases and 5 bases respectively, with 3 bases between them. The CDR3 runs to 11 residues. TCRdb re-called the reads through MiXCR, storing one row per CDR3 protein. The sample shows about 530,000 distinct CDR3 sequences, 26% of them seen only once. Sequencing was carried out using PBMCs. V and J are TRBV11-2 and TRBJ2-3, with D hard to call. This clonotype originated in a human donor in good health (CMV status not recorded). Some clones in this sample may be carry-over from other donors' samples. This CDR3 reads CASSFIDTQYF. CDR3 sequence (DNA): TGTGCCAGCAGCTTCATAGATACGCAGTATTTT.